This T cell receptor beta chain was recovered during a study of metastatic and nonmetastatic thyroid tumors. This CDR3 has 13 residues. V lost 5 bases to trimming and J lost 9 bases; unmatched junction nucleotides: 5. Germline lookup yields CDR1 LGHDT and CDR2 YNNKEL (reference sequence). TCRdb re-called the PCR reads via MiXCR. The sample has roughly 35,000 clones, roughly a sixth seen once. Until they underwent thyroid surgery, no patient had received any treatment. V usage is TRBV3-1 and J usage is TRBJ2-7; 12 bases agree with TRBD1. The source material was blood. The receptor's source is a female donor with papillary thyroid cancer or a benign thyroid nodule (not recorded which). Some clones in this sample may be carry-over from other donors' samples. The CDR3 nucleotides are TGTGCCAGCAGCATGGGACAGGGGGCATTGCAGTACTTC. It specifies CASSMGQGALQYF.